A selection of T cell receptor beta chains follows, all from one sample in a study of blood T cell repertoires in COVID-19. The table came from immunoSEQ multiplex PCR; TCRdb's copy has only in-frame clones and leaves some out. The profile shows roughly 140,000 clones, about nine tenths of them singletons. The sequencing sample was made of peripheral blood. The source is a woman in her seventies with acute or convalescent COVID-19. The CDR3 runs from the conserved cysteine through the conserved F or W. Fields, in order: D gene, V gene, J gene, CDR3 DNA, CDR3 protein. A D gene is named only where the DNA matches it firmly.

TRBD1	TRBV24-1	TRBJ2-2	TGTGCCACCAGTGATCCCGGACAGGGGGACACCGGGGAGCTGTTTTTT	CATSDPGQGDTGELFF
.	TRBV4-2	TRBJ1-6	TGTGCCAGCAGGTTTGTACAGGGAAATTCACCCCTCCACTTT	CASRFVQGNSPLHF
.	TRBV5-1	TRBJ2-3	TGCGCCAGCAGCTTGCGGTCGGTGGGCACAGATACGCAGTATTTT	CASSLRSVGTDTQYF
.	TRBV5-1	TRBJ2-3	TGCGCCAGCAGCTTGGAGGGGAGCACAGATACGCAGTATTTT	CASSLEGSTDTQYF
TRBD1	TRBV19	TRBJ2-3	TGTGCCAGTAGGTCACAGGGGCGTAGCACAGATACGCAGTATTTT	CASRSQGRSTDTQYF
TRBD1	TRBV2	TRBJ1-2	TGTGCCAGCAGTGAAGTGGACAGGGGGCTTTATGGCTACACCTTC	CASSEVDRGLYGYTF
TRBD1	TRBV2	TRBJ2-1	TGTGCCAGGGGGGGGACAGGGAACTACAATGAGCAGTTCTTC	CARGGTGNYNEQFF
TRBD1	TRBV7-9	TRBJ1-2	TGTGCCAGCGCGACAGGGGGCGCGTCAAACTATGGCTACACCTTC	CASATGGASNYGYTF
TRBD1	TRBV3-1/TRBV3-2	TRBJ2-1	TGTGCCAGCAGCCAAGGGACAGGGGGATACAATGAGCAGTTCTTC	CASSQGTGGYNEQFF
.	TRBV29-1	TRBJ1-5	TGCAGCGCCACCGACACTAGCAATCAGCCCCAGCATTTT	CSATDTSNQPQHF
.	TRBV20-1	TRBJ2-5	TGCAGTGCGCAGGGGGGAGAGACCCAGTACTTC	CSAQGGETQYF